This TCR beta chain comes out of a study of blood T cells in healthy people across ages. Study-level points and caveats: It was not possible, with unsorted PBMCs, to conclusively compare naive and antigen-experienced cells. It was held that diversity estimates obtained from one million T cells represented underestimates.

Through a sample-barcoded 5' primer and a J-beta primer mix, a second PCR was run for roughly 6 to 11 cycles. A single record per CDR3 protein comes from TCRdb applying MiXCR to the 5' RACE reads. The sample has 650,000 to 800,000 distinct CDR3 sequences, under 45% seen once. This clonotype was detected only once. The antigen remains unidentified. This sequence originates from a man in his sixties in good health. Source material: blood.

The CDR3 loop is CASIHGIAWTDTQYF. In DNA form, the CDR3 reads TGTGCCAGCATCCATGGGATAGCGTGGACAGATACGCAGTATTTT. This chain connects TRBV12-3 or TRBV12-4 to TRBJ2-3, with a tentative D call TRBD2 (5 bases). Trimming cost V 7 bases and J 3 bases, with 17 bases left between them. There are 15 residues in the CDR3.